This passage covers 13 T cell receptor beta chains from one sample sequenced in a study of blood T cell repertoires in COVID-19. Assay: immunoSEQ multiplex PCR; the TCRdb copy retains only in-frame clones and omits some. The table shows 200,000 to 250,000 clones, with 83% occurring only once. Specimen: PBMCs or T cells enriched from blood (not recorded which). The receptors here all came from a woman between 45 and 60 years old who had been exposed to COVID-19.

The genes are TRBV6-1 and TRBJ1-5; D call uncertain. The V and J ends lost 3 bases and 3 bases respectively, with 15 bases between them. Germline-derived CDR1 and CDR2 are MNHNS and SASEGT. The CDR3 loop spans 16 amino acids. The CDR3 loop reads CASSDLGSFNNQPQHF. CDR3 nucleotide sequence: TGTGCCAGCAGTGACCTGGGGAGTTTTAACAATCAGCCCCAGCATTTT.

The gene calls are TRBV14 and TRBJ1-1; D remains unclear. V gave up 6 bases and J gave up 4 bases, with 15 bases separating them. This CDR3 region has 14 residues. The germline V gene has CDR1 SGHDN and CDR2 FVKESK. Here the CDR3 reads CASSPLLGGTEAFF. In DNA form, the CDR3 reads TGTGCCAGCAGTCCCCTCCTTGGAGGCACTGAAGCTTTCTTT.

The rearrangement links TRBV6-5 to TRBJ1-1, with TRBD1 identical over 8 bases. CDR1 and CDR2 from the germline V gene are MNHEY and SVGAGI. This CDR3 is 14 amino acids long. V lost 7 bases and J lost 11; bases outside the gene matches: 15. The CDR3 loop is CASTGDRYLGTAFF. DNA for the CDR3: TGTGCCAGCACGGGGGACAGGTATTTAGGGACGGCTTTCTTT.

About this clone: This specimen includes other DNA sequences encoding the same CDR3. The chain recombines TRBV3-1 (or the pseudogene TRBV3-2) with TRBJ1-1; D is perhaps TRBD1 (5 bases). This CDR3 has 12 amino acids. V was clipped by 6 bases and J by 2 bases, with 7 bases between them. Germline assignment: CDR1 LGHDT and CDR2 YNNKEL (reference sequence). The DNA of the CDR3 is TGTGCCAGCAGACAGGCAAACACTGAAGCTTTCTTT. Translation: CASRQANTEAFF.

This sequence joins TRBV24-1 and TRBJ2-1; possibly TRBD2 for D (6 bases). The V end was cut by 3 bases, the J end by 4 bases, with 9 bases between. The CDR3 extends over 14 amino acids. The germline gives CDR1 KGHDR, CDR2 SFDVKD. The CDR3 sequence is CATSDGTFYNEQFF. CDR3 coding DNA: TGTGCCACCAGTGATGGGACTTTTTACAATGAGCAGTTCTTC.

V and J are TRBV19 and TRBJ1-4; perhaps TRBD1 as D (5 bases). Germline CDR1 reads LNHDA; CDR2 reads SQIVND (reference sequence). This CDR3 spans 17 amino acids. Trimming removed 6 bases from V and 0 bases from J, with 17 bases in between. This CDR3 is CASRYRRDEATNEKLFF. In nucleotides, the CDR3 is TGTGCCAGTAGATATAGGAGGGACGAAGCAACTAATGAAAAACTGTTTTTT.

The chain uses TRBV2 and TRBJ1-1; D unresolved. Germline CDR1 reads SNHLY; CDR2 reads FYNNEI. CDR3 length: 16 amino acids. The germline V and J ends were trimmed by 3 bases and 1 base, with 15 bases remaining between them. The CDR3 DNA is TGTGCCAGCAGTGAGGGAGGGATCGGTAAGAACACTGAAGCTTTCTTT. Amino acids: CASSEGGIGKNTEAFF.

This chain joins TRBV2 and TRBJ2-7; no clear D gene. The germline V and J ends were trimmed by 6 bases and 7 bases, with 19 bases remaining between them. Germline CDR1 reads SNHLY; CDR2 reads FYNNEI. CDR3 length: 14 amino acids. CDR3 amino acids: CASSSLTDSGEQYF. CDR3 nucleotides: TGTGCCAGCAGCTCCCTGACCGACTCTGGAGAGCAGTACTTC.

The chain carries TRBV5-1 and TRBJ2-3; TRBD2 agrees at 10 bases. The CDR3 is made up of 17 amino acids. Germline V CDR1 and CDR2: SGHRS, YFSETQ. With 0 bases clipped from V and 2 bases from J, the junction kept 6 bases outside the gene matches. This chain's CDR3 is CASSLGKTSGVTDTQYF. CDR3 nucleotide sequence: TGCGCCAGCAGCTTGGGGAAAACTAGCGGGGTCACAGATACGCAGTATTTT.

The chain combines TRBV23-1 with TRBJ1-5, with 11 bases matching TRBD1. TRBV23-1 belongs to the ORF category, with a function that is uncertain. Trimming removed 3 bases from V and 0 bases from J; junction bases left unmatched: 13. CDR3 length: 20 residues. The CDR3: CASSQPTLGQGGYSNQPQHF. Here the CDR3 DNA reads TGCGCCAGCAGTCAGCCCACCCTGGGACAGGGGGGATATAGCAATCAGCCCCAGCATTTT.

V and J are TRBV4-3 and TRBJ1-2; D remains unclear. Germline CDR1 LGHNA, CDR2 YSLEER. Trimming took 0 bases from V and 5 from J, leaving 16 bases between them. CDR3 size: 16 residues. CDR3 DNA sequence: TGCGCCAGCAGCCAAGATTTTGGGAGAACAGCTTATGGCTACACCTTC. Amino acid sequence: CASSQDFGRTAYGYTF.

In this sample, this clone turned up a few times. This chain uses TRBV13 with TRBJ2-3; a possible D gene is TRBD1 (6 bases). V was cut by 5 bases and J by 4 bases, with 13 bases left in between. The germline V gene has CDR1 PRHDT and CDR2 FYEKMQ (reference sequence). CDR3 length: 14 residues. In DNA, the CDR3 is TGTGCCAGCAGCCGAAGAGGGGGAGCAGATACGCAGTATTTT. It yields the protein CASSRRGGADTQYF.

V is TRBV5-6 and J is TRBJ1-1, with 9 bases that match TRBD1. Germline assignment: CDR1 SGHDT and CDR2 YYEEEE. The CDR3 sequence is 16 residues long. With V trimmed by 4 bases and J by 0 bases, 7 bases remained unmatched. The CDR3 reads CASSIPGQGMNTEAFF. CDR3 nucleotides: TGTGCCAGCAGCATCCCGGGACAGGGCATGAACACTGAAGCTTTCTTT.